The subject of this entry is one T cell receptor (beta chain). Its binding antigen is unknown. No base-level quality is on record; no much larger clone is a single base apart. Each PCR received spiked-in synthetic TCR analog templates so that absolute template abundance could be estimated from read counts. The immunoSEQ assay was used to amplify TCRbeta CDR3 regions from genomic DNA with bias-controlled V and J gene primers. Sequencing of rearranged TCRbeta segments was done at approximately 20X coverage. In the authors' own workflow: Clustering was used to correct sequencing errors, and CDR3s were annotated against IMGT to assign V, D and J genes. Downstream analyses used only productive TCRbeta rearrangements and left out out-of-frame or stop-codon sequences. Clonality was calculated as one minus the Shannon entropy normalized by the log of the number of unique productive sequences. Clones differing between time points or between blood and tumor were identified by Fisher's exact test with Benjamini-Hochberg correction at adjusted p below 0.01. Held by TCRdb, this immuneACCESS table contains in-frame sequences only and omits some clones. Under half of the omission traces to an unresolved V gene where checked; the cause of the rest is unknown. V and J calls and clone size are as listed in that table; D and trimming were resolved from the DNA. The sample table lists some 71,000 clones, roughly 86% of them with a count of one. About 16% of the sample lies in the top ten.

Trimming at the junction amounts to 11 bases on V and 2 bases on J, and the germline ends lie 10 bases apart. Reading the germline V gene gives CDR1 MNHNS and CDR2 SASEGT. The CDR3 goes from the cysteine to the phenylalanine over 11 residues. Here the CDR3 DNA is all that survives: 33 bases in frame from base 1. This sample is drawn from a study of PD-L1 blockade in urothelial cancer (dated by TCRdb to 2015 to 2018). Broadly, across the study: Therapy was started in the mid-2010s for all patients, and atezolizumab 1,200 mg was administered intravenously every 3 weeks. Twenty-five of 29 patients were identified as males with urothelial cancer of bladder origin, and a prior smoking history was reported by 18 of 29 patients. Patients had an ECOG performance status of 0 or 1 and had received between 0 and 3 prior chemotherapy regimens. Blood samples were analyzed 3 weeks after the start of treatment (second dose) and 6 weeks after the start of treatment. Blood samples yielded a median of approximately 150,000 T cells and approximately 83,000 unique TCRs, with median clonality around 0.083. Somatic, immune and clinical correlates of response to PD-L1 blockade with atezolizumab in urothelial cancer were the focus of an exploratory multi-omic analysis. TCR sequencing covered pretreatment tumor samples and matched, serially collected peripheral blood taken before and after atezolizumab treatment. Durable clinical benefit meant progression-free survival longer than 6 months, and TCR features were also tested against progression-free and overall survival. In the same patients, whole exome sequencing and RNA sequencing of pretreatment tumors were performed in addition to TCR sequencing. Nine patients reached durable clinical benefit, while some 21 patients did not. Pretreatment blood TCR-seq was available for about 27 patients, at least one posttreatment blood collection was obtained for 25 or so patients, and tumor TCR-seq was available for 25 or so patients. The research as a whole found: Among patients with durable benefit, tumor-associated TCR clones showed greater expansion in peripheral blood 3 weeks after treatment started (n ≈ 23, p = 0.022). Small sample size (n of about 30) and many exploratory analyses mean the results are intended to be hypothesis-generating. Improved progression-free and overall survival was associated with having pretreatment peripheral blood TCR clonality below the median.

Sample time point, as interpreted from the label and publication: pretreatment peripheral blood. The cohort included roughly 29 patients with locally advanced or metastatic urothelial carcinoma who were treated at Memorial Sloan Kettering on a trial protocol. Peripheral blood mononuclear cells were collected pretreatment and during treatment, at between 1 and 8 total time points per patient. The Qiagen DNeasy Blood extraction kit was used to purify genomic DNA from total PBMCs and from tumor samples. PBMCs were collected pretreatment and during treatment, and were isolated and stored as previously described.

Sequenced material: PBMCs, taken around atezolizumab (anti-PD-L1) treatment. This receptor was taken from a man aged 60 to 69 with urothelial cancer. Rearrangement joined TRBV6-1 to TRBJ2-7; TRBD1 is perhaps the D gene, given 5 matching bases. The CDR3 in this case is CAGQGPYEQYF. The DNA sequence reads TGTGCCGGGCAGGGCCCCTACGAGCAGTACTTC.